These 6 T cell receptor beta chains share one sample of origin, sequenced in a study of T cell repertoires in cytomegalovirus infection (dated by TCRdb to about 2019). This sample was sequenced with an Illumina HiSeq 1500. In TCRdb, the public reads were trimmed at Q25 with fastp and aligned with MiXCR, with productive beta chains retained. Each entry merges the rows of one CDR3 protein and shows their most common DNA and genes. Across this sample there are around 740,000 distinct CDR3 sequences, with 35% seen only once. About 2.8% of the sample lies in the top ten. Sample: PBMCs. The source of these receptors is a human donor in good health (CMV status not recorded). Some clones in this sample may be carry-over from other donors' samples.

V is TRBV11-2 and J is TRBJ1-4; TRBD1 agrees at 8 bases. Unmatched junction bases numbered 8, after V lost 4 bases and J lost 7 bases. CDR1 and CDR2 (germline): SGHAT, FQNNGV. This CDR3 spans 15 amino acids. The CDR3 protein is CASSWTPGQAEKLFF. CDR3 sequence (DNA): TGTGCCAGCAGCTGGACTCCGGGACAGGCTGAAAAACTGTTTTTT.

The CDR3 loop reads CASSLRDSRYNEQFF. CDR3 in DNA: TGTGCCAGCAGCTTAAGGGACAGCCGCTACAATGAGCAGTTCTTC. The chain links TRBV7-2 to TRBJ2-1; 7 positions agree with TRBD1. The V and J ends lost 2 bases and 3 bases, in that order; junction bases with no gene match: 4. This CDR3 contains 15 residues. Germline CDR1 SGHTA, CDR2 FQGNSA.

This sequence joins TRBV6-1 and TRBJ2-5; 7 bases align to TRBD1. The CDR3 is 15 residues long. Per germline, CDR1 MNHNS and CDR2 SASEGT. V was pared by 5 bases and J by 0 bases, with 6 bases of the junction left unmatched. CDR3 residues: CASSSGTVYQETQYF. CDR3 coding DNA: TGTGCCAGCAGTTCCGGGACAGTGTACCAAGAGACCCAGTACTTC.

This clonotype was seen only a few times. The chain uses TRBV10-3 and TRBJ1-2; D perhaps matches TRBD1 (5 bases). The CDR3 has 13 residues. CDR1 ENHRY and CDR2 SYGVKD come from the germline V gene. V gave up 8 bases and J gave up 3 bases, with 13 bases separating them. DNA of the CDR3: TGTGCCATCGGTAAGACAGAAGACTATGGCTACACCTTC. Translating gives CAIGKTEDYGYTF.

This clonotype was counted between two and nine times. The rearrangement links TRBV7-8 to TRBJ1-5, with 7 bases identical to TRBD1. J gave up 5 bases and V 4 bases, and 8 bases lay outside the gene matches. CDR1 SGHVS and CDR2 FQNEAQ come from the germline V gene. This CDR3 is built from 15 residues. The chain's CDR3 is CASSSRQGGDQPQHF. Here the CDR3 DNA reads TGTGCCAGCAGCTCCCGACAGGGAGGGGATCAGCCCCAGCATTTT.

This clonotype was seen more than once but under ten times. The rearrangement links TRBV6-6 to TRBJ2-4; TRBD1 might be the D (6 bases). Germline values: CDR1 MNHNY, CDR2 SVGAGI (reference sequence). V was clipped by 5 bases and J by 2 bases, with 10 bases between them. The CDR3 covers 14 residues. This chain's CDR3 is CASSSQGSKNIQYF. CDR3 DNA sequence: TGTGCCAGCAGTAGCCAGGGGTCCAAAAACATTCAGTACTTC.